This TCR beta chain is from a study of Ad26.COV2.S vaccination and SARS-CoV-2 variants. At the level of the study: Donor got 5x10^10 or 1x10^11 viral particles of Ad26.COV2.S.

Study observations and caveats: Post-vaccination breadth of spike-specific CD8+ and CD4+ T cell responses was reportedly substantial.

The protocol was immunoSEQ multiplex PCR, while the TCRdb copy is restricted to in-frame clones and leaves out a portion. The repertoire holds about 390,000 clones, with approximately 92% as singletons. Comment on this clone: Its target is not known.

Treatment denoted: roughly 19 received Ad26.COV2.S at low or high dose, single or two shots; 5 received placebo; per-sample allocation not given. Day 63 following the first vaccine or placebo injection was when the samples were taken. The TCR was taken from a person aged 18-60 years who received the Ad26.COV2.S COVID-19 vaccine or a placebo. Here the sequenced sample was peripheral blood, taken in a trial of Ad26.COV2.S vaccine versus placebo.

The CDR3 here is CAWSPPARGTGELFF. The CDR3 nucleotides read TGTGCCTGGAGTCCTCCAGCCCGGGGAACCGGGGAGCTGTTTTTT. This sequence joins TRBV30 and TRBJ2-2, with D possibly TRBD2 on 5 matching bases. The V gene lost 2 bases and the J gene lost 5 bases, with 15 bases spanning the gap. Germline V gene data show CDR1 as GTSNPN and CDR2 as SVGIG (reference sequence). The CDR3 extends over 15 amino acids.